The clone carrying this T cell receptor (beta chain) was detected many times. The antigen is unknown. The data derive from a study of T cell repertoires in cytomegalovirus infection. About the study: Evidence of both CMV infection and a matching HLA type came from public TCR beta signatures.

Findings and caveats of the study: Cumulative public TCR beta family frequency identified carriers of CMV plus the relevant HLA. The ex vivo response showed dominance by HLA-C-restricted CMV-specific TCR beta clonotypes.

TCRdb recomputed calls from the reads with MiXCR, one row per CDR3 protein. The table lists 400,000 or so distinct CDR3 sequences, approximately 31% of them singletons, with roughly an eighth in the top ten. Sequenced input: PBMCs. This clonotype originated in a human donor in good health (CMV status not recorded). Some clones in this sample may be carry-over from other donors' samples.

Here the CDR3 DNA reads TGTGCCATCAGTGACCTGAGATTAGGACAGGGATCCTACGAGCAGTACTTC. Protein sequence: CAISDLRLGQGSYEQYF. The chain links TRBV10-3 to TRBJ2-7, with 8 bases lining up with TRBD1. The CDR3 consists of 17 residues. Per the germline V gene, CDR1 is ENHRY and CDR2 is SYGVKD. J was trimmed by 1 base and V by 3 bases; bases with no gene match: 11.